This TCR beta chain was obtained from a study of blood T cells in healthy people across ages. Whole-study findings and limits: Naive and antigen-experienced cells were not separated, limiting conclusive comparison. Compared with aged donors, long-lived donors showed fewer expanded clones, suggesting selection.

On this clonotype itself: Its antigen is still unknown.

Individuals who donated were healthy Caucasians from Russia aged roughly 6 to 100. Sample-barcoded 5' priming and a J-beta primer mix drove a second PCR of roughly 6 to 12 cycles. TCRdb re-called the 5' RACE reads through MiXCR, storing one row per CDR3 protein. The data contain 650,000 to 950,000 distinct CDR3 sequences, 40% to 50% of them singletons. The source of this sequence is a man aged 55 to 69 in good health. The specimen was blood.

CDR3 region: CASSLVDRMSEKLFF. CDR3 DNA: TGTGCCAGCAGTTTGGTTGACAGGATGAGTGAAAAACTGTTTTTT. This chain connects TRBV28 to TRBJ1-4; D might be TRBD1 (6 bases). This CDR3 region has 15 residues. Germline V gene sequence: CDR1 MDHEN, CDR2 SYDVKM. V gave up 3 bases and J gave up 7 bases, with 15 bases separating them.